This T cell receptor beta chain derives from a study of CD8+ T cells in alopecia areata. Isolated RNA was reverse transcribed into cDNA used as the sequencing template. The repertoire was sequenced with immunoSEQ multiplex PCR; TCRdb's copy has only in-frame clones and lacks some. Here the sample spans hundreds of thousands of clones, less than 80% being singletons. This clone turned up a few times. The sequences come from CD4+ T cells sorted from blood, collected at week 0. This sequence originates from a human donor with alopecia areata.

CDR3 protein: CASSLAALADTDTQYF. The CDR3 bases are TGCGCCAGCAGCTTGGCAGCCCTAGCGGACACAGATACGCAGTATTTT. The chain joins TRBV5-1 to TRBJ2-3, with TRBD2 matching 7 bases. Germline loops: CDR1 SGHRS, CDR2 YFSETQ. The CDR3 runs 16 residues. Trimming took 0 bases from V and 2 from J; bases not matched to a gene: 6.